The rows below give T cell receptor beta chains drawn from one sample of a study of PD-1 blockade in classical Hodgkin lymphoma. Only in-frame clones appear in the TCRdb table, and some are missing; sequencing was by immunoSEQ multiplex PCR. The table lists about 23,000 clones, 70% to 90% of them singletons, with 23% in the top ten. The sequencing used peripheral blood mononuclear cells (PBMCs), collected before the fourth cycle of nivolumab. The receptors were sampled from a human donor with classical Hodgkin lymphoma. CDR3s include the opening cysteine and the closing phenylalanine or tryptophan. A D gene is named only where the DNA matches it firmly. Not all rows give a size; the values are once, few, many and, for expanded clones, a class.

TRBJ2-7 | TRBD2 | TRBV19 | . | TGTGCCAGTAGTATCCAGGGATCCCAGCGGGGATACGAGCAGTACTTC | CASSIQGSQRGYEQYF
TRBJ2-7 | . | TRBV6-1 | . | TGTGCCAGCAGTGTAGCCGGAGCCGGTCGCGAGCAGTACTTC | CASSVAGAGREQYF
TRBJ1-2 | . | TRBV6-5 | . | TGTGCCAGCAGTTACAGAAACTATGGCTACACCTTC | CASSYRNYGYTF
TRBJ1-1 | TRBD1 | TRBV5-4 | . | TGTGCCAGCAGCTGGACAGGGAGGACTGAAGCTTTCTTT | CASSWTGRTEAFF
TRBJ1-5 | . | TRBV4-1 | medium-sized | TGCGCCAGCAGCCAACGAGCGGGGGGGGCGATCGGTCAGCCCCAGCATTTT | CASSQRAGGAIGQPQHF
TRBJ2-7 | . | TRBV5-4 | . | TGTGCCAGCAGCGCGCGGGAACACGAGCAGTACTTC | CASSAREHEQYF
TRBJ1-1 | . | TRBV5-6 | . | TGTGCCAGCAGCCCCCTCGGTGGACTGAACACTGAAGCTTTCTTT | CASSPLGGLNTEAFF
TRBJ1-1 | . | TRBV6-6 | . | TGTGCCAGCAGTGAGGGGAGGGACACTGAAGCTTTCTTT | CASSEGRDTEAFF
TRBJ2-3 | TRBD2 | TRBV2 | . | TGTGTCAGCAGTGATAGCGGGGGCATAGATACGCAGTATTTT | CVSSDSGGIDTQYF
TRBJ1-4 | TRBD1 | TRBV19 | . | TGTGCCAGTAGTATAGGCCCCGGGACAGGGGGCAATTTAGGTGAAAAACTGTTTTTT | CASSIGPGTGGNLGEKLFF
TRBJ2-3 | TRBD2 | TRBV7-3 | . | TGTGCCAGCAGCTCCGGACTAGCGGGGTACACAGATACGCAGTATTTT | CASSSGLAGYTDTQYF
TRBJ2-3 | . | TRBV18 | . | TGTGCCAGCTCACCATCGAACAGACGCACAGATACGCAGTATTTT | CASSPSNRRTDTQYF
TRBJ1-5 | TRBD1 | TRBV19 | . | TGTGCCAGGCCGGGACAGGGGGCTAGCAATCAGCCCCAGCATTTT | CARPGQGASNQPQHF
TRBJ1-2 | . | TRBV5-6 | . | TGTGCCAGCAGCTGGGACGGGAACTATGGCTACACCTTC | CASSWDGNYGYTF
TRBJ1-5 | TRBD1 | TRBV27 | . | TGTGCCAGCAGTCCTAGCCGTGCACAGGGGACTCAGCCCCAGCATTTT | CASSPSRAQGTQPQHF
TRBJ2-5 | . | TRBV5-3 | . | TGTGCCAGCAGCTTGGTCGGCCAAGAGACCCAGTACTTC | CASSLVGQETQYF
TRBJ2-3 | TRBD2 | TRBV7-9 | . | TGTGCCAGCAGCCCCCCGGCGGATACTAGCGGCACTTCGGCAGATACGCAGTATTTT | CASSPPADTSGTSADTQYF
TRBJ2-7 | . | TRBV10-2 | . | TGCGCCAGCAGTTCGGACTATTACTCCTACGAGCAGTACTTC | CASSSDYYSYEQYF
TRBJ2-3 | TRBD2 | TRBV19 | . | TGTGCCAGTAGTTTGGGAAACTTAGCGGGTACCACAGATACGCAGTATTTT | CASSLGNLAGTTDTQYF
TRBJ2-3 | . | TRBV7-9 | . | TGTGCCAGCAGCTTTGGGGGATTAGGCACAGATACGCAGTATTTT | CASSFGGLGTDTQYF
TRBJ1-2 | . | TRBV18 | . | TGTGCCAGCTCACCAACCCGGGGGCAAAACTATGGCTACACCTTC | CASSPTRGQNYGYTF
TRBJ2-1 | . | TRBV25-1 | . | TGTGCCAGCAGTGGCCAGGGGTCCTACAATGAGCAGTTCTTC | CASSGQGSYNEQFF
TRBJ2-7 | . | TRBV19 | . | TGTGCCATTACGACAGGCCCTCTCTCCTACGAGCAGTACTTC | CAITTGPLSYEQYF
TRBJ2-2 | TRBD1 | TRBV27 | . | TGTGCCAGCAGTCCAGAGACAGGGCTGAACACCGGGGAGCTGTTTTTT | CASSPETGLNTGELFF
TRBJ1-2 | . | TRBV2 | . | TGTGCCAGCAGTGTAGGTATATCGATTGGCTACACCTTC | CASSVGISIGYTF
TRBJ2-7 | TRBD1 | TRBV5-1 | . | TGCGCCAGCAGCCTGGACAGGGGGCCCTACGAGCAGTACTTC | CASSLDRGPYEQYF